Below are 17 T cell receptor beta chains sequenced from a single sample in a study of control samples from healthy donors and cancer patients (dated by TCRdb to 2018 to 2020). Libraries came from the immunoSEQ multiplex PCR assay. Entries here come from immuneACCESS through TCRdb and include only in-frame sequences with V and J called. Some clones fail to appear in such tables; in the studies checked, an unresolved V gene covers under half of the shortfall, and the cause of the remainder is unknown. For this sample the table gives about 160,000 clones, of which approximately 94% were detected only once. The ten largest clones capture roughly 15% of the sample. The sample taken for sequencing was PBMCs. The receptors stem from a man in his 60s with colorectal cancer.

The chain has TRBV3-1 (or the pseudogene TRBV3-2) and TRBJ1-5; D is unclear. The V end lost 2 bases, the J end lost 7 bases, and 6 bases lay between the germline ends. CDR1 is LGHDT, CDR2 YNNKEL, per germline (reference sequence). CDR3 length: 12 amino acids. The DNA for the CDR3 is TGTGCCAGCAGCCAAACGGGCCAGCCCCAGCATTTT. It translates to CASSQTGQPQHF.

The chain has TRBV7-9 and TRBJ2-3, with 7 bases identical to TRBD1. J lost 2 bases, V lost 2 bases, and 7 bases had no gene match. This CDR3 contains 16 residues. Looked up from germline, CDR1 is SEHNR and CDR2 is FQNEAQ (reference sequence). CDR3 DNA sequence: TGTGCCAGCAGCTTACTCCGACAGGGAAACACAGATACGCAGTATTTT. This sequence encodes CASSLLRQGNTDTQYF.

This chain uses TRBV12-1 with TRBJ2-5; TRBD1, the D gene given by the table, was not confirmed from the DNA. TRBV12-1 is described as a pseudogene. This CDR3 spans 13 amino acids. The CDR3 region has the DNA TGTGCCAGCAAACCGTACAGAAGAGAGACCCAGTACTTC. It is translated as CASKPYRRETQYF.

Here the CDR3 reads CASSRSGRGWDEQYF. The CDR3 bases are TGTGCCAGCAGCAGGAGCGGCCGGGGATGGGACGAGCAGTACTTC. V and J are TRBV5-4 and TRBJ2-7; a possible D gene is TRBD2 (5 bases). The germline CDR1 and CDR2 sequences are SGHNT and YYREEE (reference sequence). The ends were cut back, 4 bases at V and 5 bases at J, with 19 bases in the middle. The CDR3 loop spans 15 amino acids.

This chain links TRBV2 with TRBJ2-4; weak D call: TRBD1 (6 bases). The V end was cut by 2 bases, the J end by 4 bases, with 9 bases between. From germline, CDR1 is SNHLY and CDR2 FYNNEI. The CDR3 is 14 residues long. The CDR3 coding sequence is TGTGCCAGCAGTGAATACAGGGCTAAAAACATTCAGTACTTC. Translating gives CASSEYRAKNIQYF.

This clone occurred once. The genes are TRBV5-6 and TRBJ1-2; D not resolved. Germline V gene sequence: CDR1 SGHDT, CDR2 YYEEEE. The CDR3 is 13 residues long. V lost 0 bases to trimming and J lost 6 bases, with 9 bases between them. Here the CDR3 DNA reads TGTGCCAGCAGCTTGGCCTCAGGAAATGGCTACACCTTC. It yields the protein CASSLASGNGYTF.

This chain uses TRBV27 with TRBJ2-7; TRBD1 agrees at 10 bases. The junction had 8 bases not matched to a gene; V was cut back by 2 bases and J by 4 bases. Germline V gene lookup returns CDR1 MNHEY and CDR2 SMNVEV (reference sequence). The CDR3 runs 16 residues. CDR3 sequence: CASSLGRDRGVYEQYF. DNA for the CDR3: TGTGCCAGCAGTTTAGGGAGGGACAGGGGCGTTTACGAGCAGTACTTC.

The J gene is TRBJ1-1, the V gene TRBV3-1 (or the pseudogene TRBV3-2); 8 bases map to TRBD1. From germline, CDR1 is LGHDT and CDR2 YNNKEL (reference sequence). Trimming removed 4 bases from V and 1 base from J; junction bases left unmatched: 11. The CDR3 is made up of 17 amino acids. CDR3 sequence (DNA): TGTGCCAGCAGCCCACCACAAAGGACAGGGACGAACACTGAAGCTTTCTTT. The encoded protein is CASSPPQRTGTNTEAFF.

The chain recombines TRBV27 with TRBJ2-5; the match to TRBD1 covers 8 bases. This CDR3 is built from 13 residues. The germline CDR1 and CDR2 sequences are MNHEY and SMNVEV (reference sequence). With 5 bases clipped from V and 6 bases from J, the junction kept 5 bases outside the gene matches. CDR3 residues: CASSTGQGKTQYF. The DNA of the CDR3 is TGTGCCAGCAGTACAGGACAGGGAAAGACCCAGTACTTC.

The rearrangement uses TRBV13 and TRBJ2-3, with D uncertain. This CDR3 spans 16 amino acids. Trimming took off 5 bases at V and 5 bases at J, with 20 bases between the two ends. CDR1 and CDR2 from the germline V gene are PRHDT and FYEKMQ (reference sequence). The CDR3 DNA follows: TGTGCCAGCAGCCCCCAAAGTTGGCGGCCGGTAGATACGCAGTATTTT. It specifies CASSPQSWRPVDTQYF.

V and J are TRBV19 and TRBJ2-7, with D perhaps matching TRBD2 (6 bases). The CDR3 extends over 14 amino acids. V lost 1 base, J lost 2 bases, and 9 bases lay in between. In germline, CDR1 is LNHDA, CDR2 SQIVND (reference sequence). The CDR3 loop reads CASSIVAGTYEQYF. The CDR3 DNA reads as TGTGCCAGTAGTATAGTGGCGGGGACCTACGAGCAGTACTTC.

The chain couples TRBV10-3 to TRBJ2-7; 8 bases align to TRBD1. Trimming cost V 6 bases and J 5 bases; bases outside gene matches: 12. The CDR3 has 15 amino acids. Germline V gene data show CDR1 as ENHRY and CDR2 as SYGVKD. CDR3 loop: CAISDRGSLEDEQYF. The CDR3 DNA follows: TGTGCCATCAGCGACAGGGGCTCCCTGGAAGACGAGCAGTACTTC.

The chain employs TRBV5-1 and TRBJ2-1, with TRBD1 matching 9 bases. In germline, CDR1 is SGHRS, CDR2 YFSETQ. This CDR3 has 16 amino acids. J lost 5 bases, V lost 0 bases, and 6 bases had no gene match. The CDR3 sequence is CASSLVWDRENNEQFF. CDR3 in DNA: TGCGCCAGCAGCTTGGTTTGGGACAGGGAGAACAATGAGCAGTTCTTC.

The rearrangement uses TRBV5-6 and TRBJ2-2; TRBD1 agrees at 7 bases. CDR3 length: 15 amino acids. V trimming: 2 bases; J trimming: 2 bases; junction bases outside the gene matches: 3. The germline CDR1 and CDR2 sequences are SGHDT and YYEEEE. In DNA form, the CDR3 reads TGTGCCAGCAGCTTTCGACAGGGCAACACCGGGGAGCTGTTTTTT. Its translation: CASSFRQGNTGELFF.

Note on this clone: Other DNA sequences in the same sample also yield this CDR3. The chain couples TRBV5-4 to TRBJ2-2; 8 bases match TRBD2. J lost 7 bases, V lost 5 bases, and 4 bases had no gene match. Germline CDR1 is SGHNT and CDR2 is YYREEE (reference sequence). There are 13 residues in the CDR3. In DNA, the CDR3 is TGTGCCAGCAGTCAGCGGGGGAACGGGGAGCTGTTTTTT. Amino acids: CASSQRGNGELFF. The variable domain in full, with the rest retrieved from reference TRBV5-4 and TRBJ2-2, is ETGVTQSPTHLIKTRGQQVTLRCSSQSGHNTVSWYQQALGQGPQFIFQYYREEENGRGNFPPRFSGLQFPNYSSELNVNALELDDSALYLCASSQRGNGELFFGEGSRLTVL.

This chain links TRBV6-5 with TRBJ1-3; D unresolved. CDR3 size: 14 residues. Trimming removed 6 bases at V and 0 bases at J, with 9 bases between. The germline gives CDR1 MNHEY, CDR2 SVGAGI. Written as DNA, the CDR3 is TGTGCCAGCAGGGTGGGGTCCTCTGGAAACACCATATATTTT. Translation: CASRVGSSGNTIYF.

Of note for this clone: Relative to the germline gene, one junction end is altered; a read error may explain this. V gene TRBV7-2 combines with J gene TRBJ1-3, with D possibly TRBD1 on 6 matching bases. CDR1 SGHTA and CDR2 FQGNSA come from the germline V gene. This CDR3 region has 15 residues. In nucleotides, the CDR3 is TGTGCCAGCAGCTTACAGGGGCTGACGGGAAACGCCATATATTTT. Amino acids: CASSLQGLTGNAIYF.